Below, 10 T cell receptor beta chains from the same sample are listed, as sequenced in a study of blood T cell repertoires in COVID-19 (dated by TCRdb to 2018 to 2020). The library was made by the immunoSEQ multiplex PCR assay. TCRdb took this table from immuneACCESS and kept in-frame rearrangements with V and J called. Such tables lack part of the clones; where checked against another copy, unresolved V genes explain under half of the gap, and the rest is unexplained. For this sample there are some 350,000 clones; nearly 90% appear just once. In total, the top ten clones hold around 7% of the sample. The material sequenced was peripheral blood. Receptors were obtained from a man aged 18 to 35 with active or convalescent COVID-19.

The J gene is TRBJ1-1, the V gene TRBV28, with 7 positions matching TRBD1. The CDR3 spans 12 residues. The J segment lost 7 bases and the V segment lost 5 bases, leaving 4 bases of the junction unmatched. Germline V CDR1 and CDR2: MDHEN, SYDVKM. The CDR3 coding sequence is TGTGCCAGCAGTCGGGGACAGCTTGAAGCTTTCTTT. This gives the protein CASSRGQLEAFF.

This CDR3 reads CASSLAGGPVNNEQFF. CDR3 in DNA: TGTGCCAGCAGCTTAGCGGGAGGCCCCGTCAACAATGAGCAGTTCTTC. This chain joins TRBV7-2 and TRBJ2-1; possibly TRBD2 for D (6 bases). Per germline, CDR1 SGHTA and CDR2 FQGNSA. This CDR3 region has 16 residues. V lost 0 bases and J 5 bases, leaving 14 bases between the germline ends.

This clone appeared a few times. The genes are TRBV6-5 and TRBJ1-1; no reliable D call. The V end lost 6 bases, the J end lost 1 base, and 9 bases lay between the germline ends. Germline CDR1 MNHEY, CDR2 SVGAGI. The CDR3 extends over 13 amino acids. CDR3 protein: CASRLLPNTEAFF. The DNA of the CDR3 is TGTGCCAGCAGACTGCTACCGAACACTGAAGCTTTCTTT.

The chain has TRBV11-3 and TRBJ1-1; D unresolved. V lost 5 bases to trimming and J lost 3 bases, with 10 bases between them. Germline V lookup: CDR1 SGHNT, CDR2 YENEEA. The CDR3 sequence is 13 residues long. DNA of the CDR3: TGTGCCAGCAGCCCCGGGCGGGACACTGAAGCTTTCTTT. Protein sequence: CASSPGRDTEAFF.

The J gene is TRBJ2-1, the V gene TRBV25-1, with D unclear. The germline gives CDR1 MGHDK, CDR2 SYGVNS. The CDR3 runs 14 residues. Trimming stripped 4 bases from V and 1 base from J, with 8 bases between. The CDR3 sequence is CASSVQASYNEQFF. Here the CDR3 DNA reads TGTGCCAGCAGTGTTCAGGCATCCTACAATGAGCAGTTCTTC.

V usage is TRBV6-2 or TRBV6-3 and J usage is TRBJ2-7; no definite D call. Trimming took off 5 bases at V and 4 bases at J, with 18 bases between the two ends. The CDR3 loop spans 15 amino acids. The germline V gene has CDR1 MNHEY and CDR2 SVGEGT. The CDR3: CASSMRSGPQYEQYF. CDR3 DNA sequence: TGTGCCAGCAGTATGAGGTCCGGTCCCCAATACGAGCAGTACTTC.

The chain is built from TRBV4-1 and TRBJ2-7; 7 bases align to TRBD1. V shed 6 bases, J shed 7 bases, and the junction held 12 bases outside the gene matches. This CDR3 spans 14 amino acids. The germline V gene encodes CDR1 MGHRA and CDR2 YSYEKL. Here the CDR3 DNA reads TGCGCCAGCAGTCCCGGGACAGCCCCGTGGGAGCAGTACTTC. Its protein is CASSPGTAPWEQYF.

CDR3: CASRSLAPGNTIYF. The CDR3 nucleotides read TGTGCCAGCAGGAGTTTAGCACCTGGAAACACCATATATTTT. V gene TRBV25-1 combines with J gene TRBJ1-3; D is undetermined. Germline V gene sequence: CDR1 MGHDK, CDR2 SYGVNS. Trimming stripped 6 bases from V and 2 bases from J, with 11 bases between. The CDR3 has 14 amino acids.

This clone occurred a few times. This chain uses TRBV19 with TRBJ2-7; tentatively, D is TRBD1 (6 bases). The germline V and J ends were trimmed by 3 bases and 2 bases, with 11 bases remaining between them. Germline V gene sequence: CDR1 LNHDA, CDR2 SQIVND (reference sequence). There are 14 residues in the CDR3. CDR3 in amino acids: CASSIKGDTYEQYF. The CDR3 DNA reads as TGTGCCAGTAGTATCAAGGGGGACACCTACGAGCAGTACTTC.

The chain joins TRBV2 to TRBJ1-1; TRBD1 aligns across 8 bases. This CDR3 spans 15 amino acids. Germline CDR1 is SNHLY and CDR2 is FYNNEI. Germline trimming cut 8 bases from V and 1 base from J; bases unmatched to any gene: 9. CDR3 in amino acids: CASGGTGRSNTEAFF. The CDR3 coding sequence is TGTGCCAGCGGGGGGACAGGCAGATCGAACACTGAAGCTTTCTTT.